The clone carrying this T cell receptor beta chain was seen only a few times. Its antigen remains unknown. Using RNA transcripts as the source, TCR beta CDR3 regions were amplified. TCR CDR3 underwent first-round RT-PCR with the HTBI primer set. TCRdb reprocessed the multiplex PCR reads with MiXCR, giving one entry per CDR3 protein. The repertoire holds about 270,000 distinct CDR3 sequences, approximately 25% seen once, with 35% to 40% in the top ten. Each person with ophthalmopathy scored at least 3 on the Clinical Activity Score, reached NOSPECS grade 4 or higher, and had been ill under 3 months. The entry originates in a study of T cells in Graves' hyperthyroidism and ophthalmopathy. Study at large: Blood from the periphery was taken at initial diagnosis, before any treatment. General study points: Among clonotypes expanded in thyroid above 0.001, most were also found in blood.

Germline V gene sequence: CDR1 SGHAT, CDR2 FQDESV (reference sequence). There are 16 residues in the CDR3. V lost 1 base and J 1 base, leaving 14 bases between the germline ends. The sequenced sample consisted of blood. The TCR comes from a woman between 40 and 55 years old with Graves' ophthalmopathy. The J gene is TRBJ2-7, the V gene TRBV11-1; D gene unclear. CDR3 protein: CASSLEVGVSSYEQYF. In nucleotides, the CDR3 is TGTGCCAGCAGCTTAGAGGTGGGCGTTTCGTCCTACGAGCAGTACTTC.